A selection of T cell receptor beta chains follows, all from one sample in a study of blood T cell repertoires in COVID-19. Some clones are missing from TCRdb's copy, which holds only in-frame ones; the method was immunoSEQ multiplex PCR. This repertoire shows 110,000 or so clones, 70% to 90% found once; its top ten account for around 1.1%. The source material was peripheral blood. These TCRs come from a human donor in a cohort sampled during active COVID-19. CDR3s include the opening cysteine and the closing phenylalanine or tryptophan. The order of the fields is J gene, clone size, D gene, V gene, CDR3 protein, CDR3 DNA. The D gene is left open where the match is weak. Size tells how often a clone was seen (once, few, many) or the class of an expanded clone, and some rows leave it out.

J gene: TRBJ2-5; clone size: NA; D gene: TRBD2; V gene: TRBV7-9; CDR3 protein: CASSYDRGLAGGRETQYF; CDR3 DNA: TGTGCCAGCAGCTACGACAGGGGACTAGCGGGAGGGAGGGAGACCCAGTACTTC
J gene: TRBJ2-5; clone size: NA; D gene: TRBD1; V gene: TRBV19; CDR3 protein: CASSIGGQRQETQYF; CDR3 DNA: TGTGCCAGTAGTATAGGGGGACAGAGGCAAGAGACCCAGTACTTC
J gene: TRBJ2-2; clone size: NA; D gene: NA; V gene: TRBV28; CDR3 protein: CASSTTSPGSVTGELFF; CDR3 DNA: TGTGCCAGCAGTACGACTTCCCCAGGGTCGGTGACCGGGGAGCTGTTTTTT
J gene: TRBJ2-2; clone size: once; D gene: NA; V gene: TRBV11-3; CDR3 protein: CGGGLNTGELFF; CDR3 DNA: TGTGGGGGAGGTCTCAACACCGGGGAGCTGTTTTTT
J gene: TRBJ2-3; clone size: once; D gene: TRBD2; V gene: TRBV5-4; CDR3 protein: CASSPGLAVSTDTQYF; CDR3 DNA: TGTGCCAGCAGCCCGGGACTAGCGGTGAGCACAGATACGCAGTATTTT
J gene: TRBJ1-2; clone size: NA; D gene: NA; V gene: TRBV24-1; CDR3 protein: CATSDPDTNYGYTF; CDR3 DNA: TGTGCCACCAGTGATCCCGACACTAACTATGGCTACACCTTC
J gene: TRBJ2-5; clone size: few; D gene: TRBD2; V gene: TRBV9; CDR3 protein: CASSPSGRPQETQYF; CDR3 DNA: TGTGCCAGCAGCCCTAGCGGGAGACCTCAAGAGACCCAGTACTTC
J gene: TRBJ2-1; clone size: NA; D gene: NA; V gene: TRBV11-2; CDR3 protein: CASSLATGNLNNEQFF; CDR3 DNA: TGTGCCAGCAGCCTGGCGACCGGGAATCTAAACAATGAGCAGTTCTTC
J gene: TRBJ2-1; clone size: NA; D gene: TRBD2; V gene: TRBV18; CDR3 protein: CASSPLLAGGLNEQFF; CDR3 DNA: TGTGCCAGCTCACCCCTACTAGCGGGAGGGCTCAATGAGCAGTTCTTC
J gene: TRBJ2-5; clone size: once; D gene: TRBD1; V gene: TRBV10-3; CDR3 protein: CAISESFGTGVGETQYF; CDR3 DNA: TGTGCCATCAGTGAGTCGTTCGGGACAGGGGTTGGGGAGACCCAGTACTTC
J gene: TRBJ2-2; clone size: NA; D gene: TRBD1; V gene: TRBV6-6; CDR3 protein: CASSYGTGGTGELFF; CDR3 DNA: TGTGCCAGCAGTTACGGGACAGGGGGTACCGGGGAGCTGTTTTTT
J gene: TRBJ1-4; clone size: NA; D gene: NA; V gene: TRBV7-2; CDR3 protein: CASSLDPSTNEKLFF; CDR3 DNA: TGTGCCAGCAGCTTAGATCCCTCAACTAATGAAAAACTGTTTTTT
J gene: TRBJ2-2; clone size: NA; D gene: TRBD1; V gene: TRBV4-2; CDR3 protein: CASSRGTGTNTGELFF; CDR3 DNA: TGTGCCAGCAGCCGAGGGACAGGGACAAACACCGGGGAGCTGTTTTTT
J gene: TRBJ1-1; clone size: NA; D gene: TRBD1; V gene: TRBV9; CDR3 protein: CASSVGIGQGWGEAEAFF; CDR3 DNA: TGTGCCAGCAGCGTAGGAATCGGACAGGGATGGGGGGAGGCTGAAGCTTTCTTT
J gene: TRBJ1-2; clone size: NA; D gene: TRBD1; V gene: TRBV5-6; CDR3 protein: CASSLGQGAGYGYTF; CDR3 DNA: TGTGCCAGCAGCTTGGGACAGGGGGCGGGCTATGGCTACACCTTC
J gene: TRBJ1-2; clone size: NA; D gene: TRBD1; V gene: TRBV6-5; CDR3 protein: CASSYSGQAKGYTF; CDR3 DNA: TGTGCCAGCAGTTACTCGGGACAGGCCAAGGGCTACACCTTC
J gene: TRBJ2-5; clone size: NA; D gene: TRBD2; V gene: TRBV4-2; CDR3 protein: CASSAASGGTETQYF; CDR3 DNA: TGTGCCAGCAGTGCAGCTAGCGGAGGCACAGAGACCCAGTACTTC
J gene: TRBJ1-2; clone size: NA; D gene: TRBD1; V gene: TRBV10-3; CDR3 protein: CAISESRDPGQKKFGYTF; CDR3 DNA: TGTGCCATCAGTGAGTCGCGGGATCCGGGACAGAAAAAGTTCGGCTACACCTTC
J gene: TRBJ1-5; clone size: NA; D gene: NA; V gene: TRBV5-1; CDR3 protein: CASRPALGGNQPQHF; CDR3 DNA: TGCGCCAGCAGACCTGCTCTGGGAGGCAATCAGCCCCAGCATTTT
J gene: TRBJ1-5; clone size: NA; D gene: NA; V gene: TRBV6-6; CDR3 protein: CASSYESGSNQPQHF; CDR3 DNA: TGTGCCAGCAGTTACGAATCGGGGAGCAATCAGCCCCAGCATTTT
J gene: TRBJ1-1; clone size: NA; D gene: TRBD1; V gene: TRBV5-6; CDR3 protein: CASSPDTGAPEAFF; CDR3 DNA: TGTGCCAGCAGCCCAGACACAGGGGCCCCGGAGGCTTTCTTT
J gene: TRBJ1-1; clone size: NA; D gene: NA; V gene: TRBV7-2; CDR3 protein: CASSLATGRPGGLAFF; CDR3 DNA: TGTGCCAGCAGCTTAGCTACCGGGCGCCCAGGCGGGCTAGCTTTCTTT
J gene: TRBJ2-1; clone size: NA; D gene: TRBD2; V gene: TRBV4-2; CDR3 protein: CASSQGTGGVYNEQFF; CDR3 DNA: TGTGCCAGCAGCCAAGGAACGGGAGGCGTCTACAATGAGCAGTTCTTC
J gene: TRBJ2-7; clone size: NA; D gene: TRBD1; V gene: TRBV19; CDR3 protein: CASTTLGTGGYEQYF; CDR3 DNA: TGTGCCAGTACGACCTTAGGGACAGGGGGCTACGAGCAGTACTTC
J gene: TRBJ2-7; clone size: NA; D gene: TRBD1; V gene: TRBV18; CDR3 protein: CASSPGTGVYEQYF; CDR3 DNA: TGTGCCAGCTCACCCGGGACAGGGGTTTACGAGCAGTACTTC
J gene: TRBJ2-2; clone size: NA; D gene: NA; V gene: TRBV5-1; CDR3 protein: CASSGGAAQSTGELFF; CDR3 DNA: TGCGCCAGCAGCGGGGGGGCCGCACAGAGCACCGGGGAGCTGTTTTTT
J gene: TRBJ2-7; clone size: NA; D gene: TRBD1; V gene: TRBV18; CDR3 protein: CASSQDRGREQYF; CDR3 DNA: TGTGCCAGCTCACAGGACAGGGGGCGGGAGCAGTACTTC
J gene: TRBJ2-1; clone size: NA; D gene: TRBD2; V gene: TRBV4-2; CDR3 protein: CASSQDPSGTDEQFF; CDR3 DNA: TGTGCCAGCAGCCAAGATCCGAGCGGGACCGATGAGCAGTTCTTC
J gene: TRBJ1-2; clone size: NA; D gene: NA; V gene: TRBV6-5; CDR3 protein: CASLSRRGYGYTF; CDR3 DNA: TGTGCCAGCCTGAGCCGTAGGGGATATGGCTACACCTTC
J gene: TRBJ1-5; clone size: NA; D gene: NA; V gene: TRBV20-1; CDR3 protein: CSASYSGQQPQHF; CDR3 DNA: TGCAGTGCTAGTTATAGCGGGCAGCAGCCCCAGCATTTT
J gene: TRBJ2-3; clone size: once; D gene: TRBD2; V gene: TRBV7-7; CDR3 protein: CASSFGLAATDTQYF; CDR3 DNA: TGTGCTAGCAGCTTCGGACTAGCGGCCACAGATACGCAGTATTTT
J gene: TRBJ2-3; clone size: NA; D gene: NA; V gene: TRBV3-1/TRBV3-2; CDR3 protein: CASSQGQFTDTQYF; CDR3 DNA: TGTGCCAGCAGCCAAGGGCAGTTCACAGATACGCAGTATTTT
J gene: TRBJ2-5; clone size: NA; D gene: NA; V gene: TRBV13; CDR3 protein: CASSLGRGVEETQYF; CDR3 DNA: TGTGCCAGCAGCTTAGGACGCGGGGTCGAGGAGACCCAGTACTTC
J gene: TRBJ1-1; clone size: NA; D gene: NA; V gene: TRBV6-1; CDR3 protein: CASSGRGTEVNTEAFF; CDR3 DNA: TGTGCCAGCAGTGGTAGGGGCACAGAAGTGAACACTGAAGCTTTCTTT
J gene: TRBJ2-1; clone size: NA; D gene: NA; V gene: TRBV21-1; CDR3 protein: CASSARRLGLYPGTSGYNEQFF; CDR3 DNA: TGTGCCAGCAGCGCCAGACGTTTAGGACTCTATCCCGGGACTAGCGGGTACAATGAGCAGTTCTTC
J gene: TRBJ1-2; clone size: once; D gene: NA; V gene: TRBV5-4; CDR3 protein: CASKTGTTNYGYTF; CDR3 DNA: TGTGCCAGCAAAACAGGGACCACAAACTATGGCTACACCTTC
J gene: TRBJ1-6; clone size: NA; D gene: TRBD1; V gene: TRBV7-2; CDR3 protein: CASSLPGTGGNYNSPLHF; CDR3 DNA: TGTGCCAGCAGCTTACCAGGGACAGGGGGCAACTATAATTCACCCCTCCACTTT
J gene: TRBJ1-1; clone size: NA; D gene: NA; V gene: TRBV6-5; CDR3 protein: CASSYMGGTEAFF; CDR3 DNA: TGTGCCAGCAGTTACATGGGGGGCACTGAAGCTTTCTTT
J gene: TRBJ2-7; clone size: medium-sized; D gene: NA; V gene: TRBV18; CDR3 protein: CASSPPPSRTYEQYF; CDR3 DNA: TGTGCCAGCTCACCACCGCCGAGTAGAACCTACGAGCAGTACTTC
J gene: TRBJ1-1; clone size: NA; D gene: NA; V gene: TRBV7-9; CDR3 protein: CASSLTVINTEAFF; CDR3 DNA: TGTGCCAGCAGCTTAACAGTCATCAACACTGAAGCTTTCTTT
J gene: TRBJ2-1; clone size: once; D gene: NA; V gene: TRBV5-1; CDR3 protein: CASTSAGDEQFF; CDR3 DNA: TGCGCCAGCACGTCAGCAGGGGATGAGCAGTTCTTC
J gene: TRBJ2-4; clone size: NA; D gene: TRBD1; V gene: TRBV19; CDR3 protein: CASTDRERNIQYF; CDR3 DNA: TGTGCCAGTACAGACAGGGAGAGAAACATTCAGTACTTC
J gene: TRBJ2-7; clone size: NA; D gene: NA; V gene: TRBV4-3; CDR3 protein: CASSQEPLDFYEQYF; CDR3 DNA: TGCGCCAGCAGCCAAGAGCCCCTCGACTTCTACGAGCAGTACTTC
J gene: TRBJ2-1; clone size: NA; D gene: TRBD2; V gene: TRBV18; CDR3 protein: CASSPGLARYDEQFF; CDR3 DNA: TGTGCCAGCTCACCGGGACTAGCCCGATATGATGAGCAGTTCTTC
J gene: TRBJ1-1; clone size: NA; D gene: TRBD1; V gene: TRBV5-5; CDR3 protein: CASSHGQGEAFF; CDR3 DNA: TGTGCCAGCAGCCATGGACAGGGTGAAGCTTTCTTT
J gene: TRBJ2-5; clone size: NA; D gene: TRBD2; V gene: TRBV5-8; CDR3 protein: CASSTHHGGLAGERETQYF; CDR3 DNA: TGTGCCAGCAGCACCCACCACGGGGGACTAGCGGGAGAGAGGGAGACCCAGTACTTC
J gene: TRBJ1-1; clone size: NA; D gene: TRBD1; V gene: TRBV7-6; CDR3 protein: CASSPGGWNTEAFF; CDR3 DNA: TGTGCCAGCAGCCCAGGGGGCTGGAACACTGAAGCTTTCTTT
J gene: TRBJ2-5; clone size: NA; D gene: NA; V gene: TRBV2; CDR3 protein: CASDTGETQYF; CDR3 DNA: TGTGCCAGCGACACGGGGGAGACCCAGTACTTC
J gene: TRBJ2-6; clone size: once; D gene: NA; V gene: TRBV19; CDR3 protein: CASRRRGDNVLTF; CDR3 DNA: TGTGCCAGTAGAAGGAGGGGTGACAACGTCCTGACTTTC
J gene: TRBJ1-6; clone size: NA; D gene: NA; V gene: TRBV6-5; CDR3 protein: CASSFWAHYNSPLHF; CDR3 DNA: TGTGCCAGCAGCTTTTGGGCCCACTATAATTCACCCCTCCACTTT
J gene: TRBJ2-2; clone size: NA; D gene: NA; V gene: TRBV3-1/TRBV3-2; CDR3 protein: CASASSNTGELFF; CDR3 DNA: TGTGCCAGCGCTAGCTCGAACACCGGGGAGCTGTTTTTT
J gene: TRBJ2-3; clone size: NA; D gene: TRBD1; V gene: TRBV7-2; CDR3 protein: CASSLVAGGVTDTQYF; CDR3 DNA: TGTGCCAGCAGCTTAGTGGCAGGGGGCGTCACAGATACGCAGTATTTT
J gene: TRBJ1-2; clone size: few; D gene: NA; V gene: TRBV10-3; CDR3 protein: CAIRADTDYGYTF; CDR3 DNA: TGTGCCATCAGAGCCGACACCGACTATGGCTACACCTTC
J gene: TRBJ2-3; clone size: NA; D gene: TRBD1; V gene: TRBV7-2; CDR3 protein: CASALQGADTQYF; CDR3 DNA: TGTGCCAGCGCTCTCCAGGGGGCAGATACGCAGTATTTT